A selection of T cell receptor beta chains follows, all from one sample in a study of blood T cell repertoires in COVID-19. This table comes from immunoSEQ multiplex PCR, and its TCRdb copy is limited to in-frame clones, with some not included. Of some 250,000 clones listed, approximately 80% are singletons. The specimen was peripheral blood. The origin of the receptors is a man in his 60s with acute or convalescent COVID-19. Both conserved end residues are trimmed from each CDR3. Each record gives: CDR3 length, J gene, V gene, clone size, D gene, CDR3 protein. A D gene is named only where the DNA matches it firmly. Clone size is not always given. Where it is, it says once, few, many or a class for expanded clones.

12,TRBJ2-2,TRBV6-5,.,.,ASSYDRHTGELF
13,TRBJ2-7,TRBV7-2,.,.,ASSLQVSGLYEQY
9,TRBJ2-1,TRBV6-6,.,.,ASSFGDEQF
16,TRBJ2-1,TRBV6-2/TRBV6-3,.,TRBD2,ASSYSGGRSTLYNEQF
13,TRBJ2-4,TRBV28,.,.,ASSSAGVAKNIQY
14,TRBJ1-2,TRBV5-6,.,TRBD1,ASSPLAGGAGSGYT
11,TRBJ2-2,TRBV6-1,.,.,ASSEAVAGELF
13,TRBJ2-3,TRBV5-1,.,TRBD2,ASSYPLAGEDTQY
12,TRBJ1-1,TRBV5-1,.,TRBD1,ASSHGQGSTEAF
12,TRBJ2-5,TRBV14,few,TRBD1,ASSQWTGEETQY
10,TRBJ2-7,TRBV11-2,.,.,ASTLPHYEQY
18,TRBJ2-6,TRBV19,.,TRBD2,ASSMYGPSGRAPGANVLT
12,TRBJ2-7,TRBV11-2,.,.,ASSFWGSGYEQY
14,TRBJ2-5,TRBV3-1/TRBV3-2,.,.,ASSNRTRGAQETQY
10,TRBJ1-1,TRBV5-1,few,TRBD1,ASSVDREQAF
10,TRBJ1-1,TRBV5-6,.,.,ASSLATAEAF
13,TRBJ2-3,TRBV6-4,.,TRBD1,ASSGQGQNTDTQY
13,TRBJ1-4,TRBV7-3,.,TRBD1,ASSLLGQPNEKLF
13,TRBJ2-7,TRBV10-2,.,TRBD1,AGRPGGPSGHEQY
12,TRBJ1-2,TRBV28,.,.,ASQVSAARYGYT
14,TRBJ1-4,TRBV2,.,TRBD1,ASRAGTGGIGEKLF
11,TRBJ2-3,TRBV7-3,once,.,ASSLYRTDTQY
13,TRBJ1-2,TRBV29-1,.,.,SVEGQSRGAYGYT
12,TRBJ2-7,TRBV10-3,.,TRBD1,AISEGGQTYEQY
16,TRBJ1-2,TRBV10-3,once,TRBD1,AISNLGGATLGRDGYT
14,TRBJ2-5,TRBV7-2,.,TRBD2,ASSSTSGSRQETQY
11,TRBJ2-7,TRBV5-8,few,.,ASSLVAVDEQY
13,TRBJ1-4,TRBV6-5,.,.,ASSSKTGGNEKLF
15,TRBJ2-1,TRBV5-1,.,TRBD2,ASSLPGTSGKRDEQF
16,TRBJ2-7,TRBV7-6,.,.,ASSREVQGVPPPYEQY
12,TRBJ2-5,TRBV27,.,TRBD1,ASSPDRVRETQY
13,TRBJ1-1,TRBV5-1,.,.,ASSPRGSVNTEAF
15,TRBJ1-2,TRBV5-6,.,.,ASSLDVGRIGSYGYT
11,TRBJ2-1,TRBV19,.,TRBD2,ASSRTRDNEQF
11,TRBJ2-5,TRBV7-7,once,.,ASSLALQETQY
11,TRBJ2-7,TRBV5-1,once,TRBD2,ASGLAGTNEQY
16,TRBJ2-3,TRBV5-1,.,TRBD1,ASSKTGTGRTGTDTQY
12,TRBJ1-6,TRBV5-1,.,.,ATNSGDLNSPLH
15,TRBJ2-3,TRBV7-3,.,TRBD2,ASSLTRIGRATDTQY
15,TRBJ2-7,TRBV19,.,.,ASSIGSLALGSYEQY
13,TRBJ2-7,TRBV6-5,few,.,ASRAGTFSSYEQY
15,TRBJ2-5,TRBV6-2/TRBV6-3,.,TRBD2,ASSYSRLAGGKETQY